The 22 T cell receptor beta chains in this list originate from one sample, sequenced in a study of radiotherapy plus CTLA-4 blockade in lung cancer. Repertoires were generated with immunoSEQ multiplex PCR, while TCRdb's copy carries only in-frame clones and drops some. The table records under 70,000 clones, approximately 75% of them present only once. This specimen was peripheral blood, taken from a patient treated with radiotherapy plus ipilimumab. These receptors were obtained from a human donor with non-small cell lung cancer who had a complete response to radiotherapy plus ipilimumab.

In this sample, this clone turned up a few times. The chain uses TRBV11-3 and TRBJ2-7, with 9 bases fitting TRBD1. Per the germline V gene, CDR1 is SGHNT and CDR2 is YENEEA. V dropped 0 bases and J dropped 9; count of bases not matched to a gene: 3. The CDR3 has 13 amino acids. The chain's CDR3 is CASSLEQGARQYF. The CDR3 nucleotides read TGTGCCAGCAGCTTAGAACAGGGGGCGAGGCAGTACTTC.

The V gene is TRBV10-3, the J gene TRBJ1-1, with a possible D match to TRBD1 (6 bases). CDR1 ENHRY and CDR2 SYGVKD come from the germline V gene. This CDR3 is 12 amino acids long. Trimming removed 11 bases at V and 6 bases at J, with 16 bases between. CDR3: CASGGGRAEAFF. For the CDR3, the DNA is TGTGCCTCGGGAGGGGGAAGGGCTGAAGCTTTCTTT.

V and J are TRBV7-2 and TRBJ1-5; D ambiguous. V lost 2 bases, J lost 8 bases, and 10 bases lay in between. The CDR3 consists of 13 residues. The V gene's germline CDR1 is SGHTA and CDR2 FQGNSA. The CDR3 DNA sequence: TGTGCCAGCAGCTTATCTCCGCGGGAGCCCCAGCATTTT. Amino acid sequence: CASSLSPREPQHF.

The table lists this clone with a few counts. The chain links TRBV4-1 to TRBJ2-7; D not resolved. CDR1 is MGHRA, CDR2 YSYEKL, per germline. Trimming removed 1 base from V and 3 bases from J, with 7 bases in between. This CDR3 spans 13 amino acids. The CDR3 sequence: CASSQGLGYEQYV. The CDR3 DNA reads as TGCGCCAGCAGCCAAGGCCTGGGCTACGAGCAGTACGTC.

V usage is TRBV5-4 and J usage is TRBJ1-1, with D perhaps TRBD1 (6 bases). Trimming took 0 bases from V and 4 from J, leaving 13 bases between them. CDR3 length: 15 residues. Germline V gene data show CDR1 as SGHNT and CDR2 as YYREEE (reference sequence). The CDR3 is CASSLEGGRATEAFF. CDR3 sequence (DNA): TGTGCCAGCAGCTTGGAAGGGGGACGAGCCACTGAAGCTTTCTTT.

The chain links TRBV21-1 to TRBJ2-7; the table calls TRBD2, which could not be checked here. TRBV21-1 is a pseudogene segment. CDR3 length: 16 residues. The CDR3 region is CASSGRLAGDSYEQYV. As DNA, the CDR3 is TGTGCCAGCAGCGGACGACTAGCGGGAGATTCCTACGAGCAGTACGTC.

The V gene is TRBV6-1, the J gene TRBJ2-7; 12 nucleotides agree with TRBD2. Looked up from germline, CDR1 is MNHNS and CDR2 is SASEGT. The CDR3 is made up of 15 amino acids. After removal of 7 bases from V and 2 bases from J, the junction contained 6 bases not matched to a gene. CDR3 nucleotides: TGTGCCAGCATAAGACTAGCGGGAGCCACCTACGAGCAGTACGTC. It codes for CASIRLAGATYEQYV.

The chain recombines TRBV5-5 with TRBJ1-4, with D possibly TRBD1 on 6 matching bases. The germline gives CDR1 SGHKS, CDR2 YYEKEE (reference sequence). Between the trimmed V and J ends, which lost 3 bases and 2 bases, there was a span of 11 bases. The CDR3 covers 15 residues. CDR3 sequence (DNA): TGTGCCAGCAGCTCCCTAGGGGGTACTAATGAAAAACTGTTTTTT. It yields the protein CASSSLGGTNEKLFF.

The chain couples TRBV5-1 to TRBJ2-2; possible D gene TRBD2, 6 bases. Germline V gene data show CDR1 as SGHRS and CDR2 as YFSETQ. V lost 2 bases, J lost 4 bases, and 9 bases lay in between. The CDR3 has 14 amino acids. The CDR3, as DNA: TGCGCCAGCAGCTTTGCTAGCGCCACCGGGGAGCTGTTTTTT. This sequence encodes CASSFASATGELFF.

The V gene is TRBV7-9, the J gene TRBJ2-7, with 9 bases matching TRBD2. Losses at the gene ends were 5 bases for V and 6 bases for J; bases not matched to a gene: 14. Germline V lookup: CDR1 SEHNR, CDR2 FQNEAQ (reference sequence). The CDR3 contains 16 residues. The CDR3 sequence: CASSPPERGALGEQYF. The CDR3 nucleotides are TGTGCCAGCAGCCCCCCCGAGCGGGGGGCCCTGGGCGAGCAGTACTTC.

The chain links TRBV30 to TRBJ2-5; D possibly uses TRBD1 or TRBD2 (5 bases each). The CDR3 has 14 residues. Trimming left V 5 bases short and J 5 bases short, with 18 bases between. The V gene's germline CDR1 is GTSNPN and CDR2 SVGIG (reference sequence). CDR3 in amino acids: CAWGIGTPGETQYF. The CDR3 DNA follows: TGTGCCTGGGGTATTGGGACGCCAGGGGAGACCCAGTACTTC. The full variable domain, with the rest looked up from reference TRBV30 and TRBJ2-5, is SQTIHQWPATLVQPVGSPLSLECTVEGTSNPNLYWYRQAAGRGLQLLFYSVGIGQISSEVPQNLSASRPQDRQFILSSKKLLLSDSGFYLCAWGIGTPGETQYFGPGTRLLVL.

The J gene is TRBJ1-5, the V gene TRBV30; D is possibly TRBD1 (6 bases). CDR1 and CDR2 (germline): GTSNPN, SVGIG (reference sequence). The V end lost 0 bases, the J end lost 3 bases, and 12 bases lay between the germline ends. The CDR3 has 15 residues. The CDR3 reads CAWSVFGQYNQPQHF. As DNA, the CDR3 is TGTGCCTGGAGTGTATTCGGACAGTACAATCAGCCCCAGCATTTT.

This clone was recorded once. The chain joins TRBV7-2 to TRBJ2-1; TRBD2 matches at 7 bases. With V trimmed by 4 bases and J by 8 bases, 11 bases remained unmatched. CDR1 is SGHTA and CDR2 is FQGNSA in the germline V gene. CDR3 length equals 15 residues. CDR3 nucleotide sequence: TGTGCCAGCAGCTCACTACCGGGACTATGGTATGAGCAGTTCTTC. Translation gives CASSSLPGLWYEQFF.

The chain couples TRBV7-9 to TRBJ2-5; 10 positions agree with TRBD2. Trimming removed 6 bases from V and 5 bases from J; junction bases left unmatched: 3. The CDR3 is 13 residues long. Germline V gives CDR1 SEHNR, CDR2 FQNEAQ (reference sequence). The CDR3 sequence is CASRQLAGETQYF. The DNA of the CDR3 is TGTGCCAGCAGGCAACTAGCGGGGGAGACCCAGTACTTC.

This clone turned up a few times. The chain recombines TRBV4-3 with TRBJ1-6, with a possible D match to TRBD1 (5 bases). Per the germline V gene, CDR1 is LGHNA and CDR2 is YSLEER. The CDR3 runs 14 residues. V lost 1 base to trimming and J lost 9 bases, with 10 bases between them. The DNA for the CDR3 is TGCGCCAGCAGCCAAGCAGGGATAGGTTCACCCCTCCACTTT. Amino acid sequence: CASSQAGIGSPLHF.

This clone was seen a single time. The chain links TRBV6-5 to TRBJ1-4, with D possibly TRBD1 on 6 matching bases. Trimming cost V 7 bases and J 8 bases, with 11 bases left between them. The CDR3 runs to 12 residues. The germline gives CDR1 MNHEY, CDR2 SVGAGI. The CDR3 DNA is TGTGCCAGCAAGACAGGCGCGGAAAAACTGTTTTTT. As protein: CASKTGAEKLFF.

The CDR3 sequence is CASSIPRGLRGNQPQHF. The CDR3 bases are TGTGCCAGTAGTATCCCCCGAGGGCTCCGGGGCAATCAGCCCCAGCATTTT. The chain employs TRBV19 and TRBJ1-5; unclear D gene. Germline V gene lookup returns CDR1 LNHDA and CDR2 SQIVND (reference sequence). The CDR3 runs 17 residues. V was clipped by 3 bases and J by 2 bases, with 17 bases between them.

This chain uses TRBV28 with TRBJ1-2; TRBD1 matches 9 bases. Trimming removed 4 bases from V and 6 bases from J; junction bases left unmatched: 9. CDR3 length: 15 residues. Germline values: CDR1 MDHEN, CDR2 SYDVKM. The CDR3 reads CASSSLRGQGDGYTF. CDR3 DNA sequence: TGTGCCAGCAGTTCACTCCGGGGACAGGGAGATGGCTACACCTTC.

J is TRBJ1-5 and V is TRBV29-1, with D hard to call. The CDR3 is made up of 14 amino acids. Germline V lookup: CDR1 SQVTM, CDR2 ANQGSEA. The V end lost 4 bases, the J end lost 0 bases, and 10 bases lay between the germline ends. The CDR3 loop reads CSVAGIDSNQPQHF. The CDR3 DNA sequence: TGCAGCGTTGCTGGGATCGATAGCAATCAGCCCCAGCATTTT.

The V call is TRBV7-2, the J call TRBJ1-3; no firm D call. From germline, CDR1 is SGHTA and CDR2 FQGNSA. The CDR3 extends over 14 amino acids. Deletions cut 1 base from V and 2 bases from J, with 6 bases between. The CDR3 loop reads CASSLGGTGNTIYF. CDR3 nucleotide sequence: TGTGCCAGCAGCTTAGGGGGTACTGGAAACACCATATATTTT.

V is TRBV5-1 and J is TRBJ2-2, with unresolved D. Germline V gives CDR1 SGHRS, CDR2 YFSETQ. V lost 1 base and J 4 bases, leaving 8 bases between the germline ends. The CDR3 is 14 amino acids. The CDR3 spells CASSLTRITGELFF. The CDR3 nucleotides are TGCGCCAGCAGCTTGACGCGGATCACCGGGGAGCTGTTTTTT.

Comment on this clone: Its ends do not fully match the called genes, so a read error is possible. V gene TRBV2 combines with J gene TRBJ1-3; a weak D match, TRBD1 (5 bases). The CDR3 consists of 17 residues. Germline CDR1 is SNHLY and CDR2 is FYNNEI. Here the CDR3 reads CASRETLTGTGGNTIYF. CDR3 nucleotide sequence: TGTGCCAGCCGTGAGACCTTGACTGGGACGGGCGGAAACACCATATATTTT.